This paragraph covers one TCR beta chain sequence. Its target is unknown. This sample was included in a study of cytomegalovirus exposure and HLA in healthy donors. Study-wide points: Earlier results showed most TCR beta V segments being productive about 87% or about 30% of the time.

It was with 60 Vbeta and 13 Jbeta primers that the PCR ran. TCRdb keeps only in-frame clones here, not all; method: immunoSEQ multiplex PCR. The sample includes approximately 190,000 clones, roughly 86% of them seen just once. Specimen: PBMCs. The receptor was derived from a man in his forties in good health and CMV-seropositive.

The CDR3 nucleotides read TGTGCCAGCACTAGGAATTACGAGCAGTACTTC. Its translation is CASTRNYEQYF. The V call is TRBV28, the J call TRBJ2-7; D unclear. The V gene lost 7 bases and the J gene lost 4 bases, with 8 bases spanning the gap. Germline V gives CDR1 MDHEN, CDR2 SYDVKM. This CDR3 region has 11 residues.